The clone carrying this TCR beta chain was seen repeatedly, ten times or more. As yet, its antigen is unknown. Every isolated RNA sample was fully reverse transcribed, so sequencing captured expressed TCRB transcripts. Data came from immunoSEQ multiplex PCR; TCRdb stores just in-frame clones and leaves some out. The sample has about 220,000 clones; approximately 11% are singletons. These data belong to a study of beta chain features in type 1 diabetes. V was clipped by 1 base and J by 9 bases; unmatched bases: 9. CDR3 length equals 14 residues. The V gene's germline CDR1 is SQVTM and CDR2 ANQGSEA. General study points: Type 1 diabetes patients showed a moderate but significant shortening of TCRB CDR3s in all four CD4+ subsets.

This TCR derives from a man in his late teens or twenties in good health. The chain uses TRBV29-1 and TRBJ2-1, with 7 bases matching TRBD2. Specimen: central memory CD4+ T cells from blood. The CDR3 loop is CSVEGDYHNVEQFF. The CDR3 region has the DNA TGCAGCGTTGAAGGGGACTATCACAATGTTGAGCAGTTCTTC.